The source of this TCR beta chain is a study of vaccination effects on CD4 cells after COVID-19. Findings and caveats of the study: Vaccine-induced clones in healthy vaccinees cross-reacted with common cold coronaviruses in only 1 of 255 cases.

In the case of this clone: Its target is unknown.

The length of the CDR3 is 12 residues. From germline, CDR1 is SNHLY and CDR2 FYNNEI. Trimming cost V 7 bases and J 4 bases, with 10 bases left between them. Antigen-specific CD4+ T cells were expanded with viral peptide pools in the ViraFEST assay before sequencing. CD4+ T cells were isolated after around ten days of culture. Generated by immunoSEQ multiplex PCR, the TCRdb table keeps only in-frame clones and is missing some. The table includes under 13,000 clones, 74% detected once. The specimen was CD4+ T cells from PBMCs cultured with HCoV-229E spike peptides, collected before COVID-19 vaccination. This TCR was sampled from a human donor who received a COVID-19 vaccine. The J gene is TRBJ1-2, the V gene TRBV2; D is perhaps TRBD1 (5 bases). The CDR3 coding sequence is TGTGCCAGCACCCGGGACCTCTATGGCTACACCTTC. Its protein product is CASTRDLYGYTF.